The 16 T cell receptor beta chains listed next were all sequenced from one sample in a study of blood T cell repertoires in COVID-19. Only in-frame clones appear in the TCRdb table, and some are missing; sequencing was by immunoSEQ multiplex PCR. Found here are a few hundred thousand clones, 80% to 90% of them singletons; the top ten hold about a tenth. Sequenced sample: PBMCs or T cells enriched from blood (not recorded which). These receptors were collected from a young man with acute COVID-19.

The chain couples TRBV9 to TRBJ1-3, with D maybe TRBD1 (6 bases). V lost 3 bases, J lost 2 bases, and 12 bases lay in between. CDR3 length: 15 amino acids. Germline lookup yields CDR1 SGDLS and CDR2 YYNGEE. CDR3 sequence: CASSDTGNAGNTIYF. The CDR3 region has the DNA TGTGCCAGCAGCGATACAGGGAACGCTGGAAACACCATATATTTT.

V gene TRBV7-2 combines with J gene TRBJ1-4; unclear D gene. The V end was cut by 2 bases, the J end by 8 bases, with 15 bases between. The CDR3 contains 15 residues. CDR1 is SGHTA, CDR2 FQGNSA, per germline. CDR3 loop: CASSLSAPGGEKLFF. The CDR3 DNA is TGTGCCAGCAGCTTATCCGCCCCAGGAGGCGAAAAACTGTTTTTT.

This chain connects TRBV28 to TRBJ1-2; weak D call: TRBD1 (5 bases). The germline V and J ends were trimmed by 3 bases and 8 bases, with 10 bases remaining between them. Germline V gene sequence: CDR1 MDHEN, CDR2 SYDVKM. The CDR3 runs 12 residues. The DNA for the CDR3 is TGTGCCAGCAGTTTCTCCCGGGGGGGCTACACCTTC. Encoded protein: CASSFSRGGYTF.

This clone was seen a few times. This chain connects TRBV6-2 or TRBV6-3 to TRBJ2-1; TRBD2 agrees at 7 bases. Germline-derived CDR1 and CDR2 are MNHEY and SVGEGT. J lost 9 bases, V lost 2 bases, and 7 bases had no gene match. CDR3 length equals 14 residues. CDR3 in amino acids: CASSYKAGWGEQFF. The DNA of the CDR3 is TGTGCCAGCAGTTACAAAGCGGGATGGGGTGAGCAGTTCTTC.

The chain has TRBV11-2 and TRBJ2-3, with 8 bases that match TRBD2. CDR3 length: 15 amino acids. Trimming cost V 3 bases and J 2 bases; bases outside gene matches: 4. Germline V gene data show CDR1 as SGHAT and CDR2 as FQNNGV. CDR3 bases: TGTGCCAGCAGCTTCGGCGGGAGGCCCACAGATACGCAGTATTTT. It encodes CASSFGGRPTDTQYF.

This clone turned up a few times. This chain links TRBV15 with TRBJ1-5, with 7 bases identical to TRBD1. Germline CDR1 reads LNHNV; CDR2 reads YYDKDF (reference sequence). The CDR3 length is 16 residues. V lost 3 bases, J lost 6 bases, and 11 bases stayed unmatched. Written as DNA, the CDR3 is TGTGCCACCAGCAGCGAGTGGGCAGGGGGAATTCAGCCCCAGCATTTT. It yields the protein CATSSEWAGGIQPQHF.

V and J are TRBV7-2 and TRBJ2-7; weak D call: TRBD1 (7 bases). Trimming shortened V by 2 bases and J by 0 bases, and 17 bases separated the two germline ends. CDR1 is SGHTA and CDR2 is FQGNSA in the germline V gene. The CDR3 extends over 17 amino acids. CDR3 in DNA: TGTGCCAGCAGCTTACAGACGGGCGGGGACAGCTCCTACGAGCAGTACTTC. Protein: CASSLQTGGDSSYEQYF. The full variable domain, with the rest looked up from reference TRBV7-2 and TRBJ2-7, is GAGVSQSPSNKVTEKGKDVELRCDPISGHTALYWYRQSLGQGLEFLIYFQGNSAPDKSGLPSDRFSAERTGGSVSTLTIQRTQQEDSAVYLCASSLQTGGDSSYEQYFGPGTRLTVT.

The J gene is TRBJ1-5, the V gene TRBV10-3; 8 positions agree with TRBD1. This CDR3 is 16 amino acids long. Germline V gene data show CDR1 as ENHRY and CDR2 as SYGVKD. Trimming at V came to 3 bases and at J to 6 bases, leaving 10 bases not matched to a gene. The CDR3 sequence is CAISETGTGGGQPQHF. The CDR3 DNA follows: TGTGCCATCAGTGAAACCGGGACAGGCGGCGGTCAGCCCCAGCATTTT.

This clone was seen a single time. The chain is built from TRBV29-1 and TRBJ2-1; 7 bases are a match to TRBD2. In germline, CDR1 is SQVTM, CDR2 ANQGSEA. The CDR3 loop spans 13 amino acids. J was trimmed by 5 bases and V by 4 bases; bases with no gene match: 5. CDR3 in DNA: TGCAGCGTTGTTCCTAGCGGTGACAATGAGCAGTTCTTC. Translation gives CSVVPSGDNEQFF.

CDR3 nucleotides: TGTGCCAGCAGCTGGACAGGGGTGGGGAATGAGCAGTTCTTC. Translated: CASSWTGVGNEQFF. J is TRBJ2-1 and V is TRBV28; TRBD1 agrees at 9 bases. This CDR3 spans 14 amino acids. The ends lost 6 bases at V and 7 bases at J; junction bases unmatched: 7. Germline V gives CDR1 MDHEN, CDR2 SYDVKM.

The V gene is TRBV29-1, the J gene TRBJ2-5; maybe TRBD2 (5 bases). Looked up from germline, CDR1 is SQVTM and CDR2 is ANQGSEA. The CDR3 extends over 13 amino acids. V was cut by 3 bases and J by 5 bases, with 13 bases left in between. CDR3 amino acids: CSVERVEYETQYF. The CDR3 coding sequence is TGCAGCGTTGAGAGGGTAGAGTATGAGACCCAGTACTTC.

V gene TRBV6-5 combines with J gene TRBJ2-3; D is perhaps TRBD2 (5 bases). Germline loops: CDR1 MNHEY, CDR2 SVGAGI. V was cut by 1 base and J by 2 bases, with 10 bases left in between. This CDR3 has 15 amino acids. The CDR3 region is CASSYYGLNTDTQYF. The CDR3 coding sequence is TGTGCCAGCAGTTACTACGGACTGAACACAGATACGCAGTATTTT.

There are a few counts of this clone. This chain connects TRBV30 to TRBJ1-2; 7 bases align to TRBD1. The CDR3 loop spans 15 amino acids. Germline CDR1 reads GTSNPN; CDR2 reads SVGIG (reference sequence). V trimming: 0 bases; J trimming: 8 bases; junction bases outside the gene matches: 12. CDR3 nucleotides: TGTGCCTGGAGTGTCACCTTGGAGGGGGCGAGGGGCTACACCTTC. Its translation is CAWSVTLEGARGYTF. Full variable domain (missing parts from reference TRBV30 and TRBJ1-2): SQTIHQWPATLVQPVGSPLSLECTVEGTSNPNLYWYRQAAGRGLQLLFYSVGIGQISSEVPQNLSASRPQDRQFILSSKKLLLSDSGFYLCAWSVTLEGARGYTFGSGTRLTVV.

This chain uses TRBV6-6 with TRBJ2-5; a weak D match, TRBD2 (5 bases). Germline V gene data show CDR1 as MNHNY and CDR2 as SVGAGI (reference sequence). Between the trimmed V and J ends, which lost 8 bases and 4 bases, there was a span of 14 bases. CDR3 length: 13 residues. The CDR3 DNA reads TGTGCCAGCCGGGAACCCACTAGAGAGACCCAGTACTTC. This translates into CASREPTRETQYF.

This chain connects TRBV10-3 to TRBJ2-3; possible D gene TRBD1, 5 bases. Germline V lookup: CDR1 ENHRY, CDR2 SYGVKD. Trimming cost V 0 bases and J 4 bases, with 11 bases left between them. The CDR3 spans 15 residues. For the CDR3, the DNA is TGTGCCATCAGTGAGTCAGGGGCGCGTCCAGATACGCAGTATTTT. It codes for CAISESGARPDTQYF.

There are a few counts of this clone. This chain links TRBV6-6 with TRBJ1-2; 7 bases fit TRBD1. Germline CDR1 MNHNY, CDR2 SVGAGI (reference sequence). V was pared by 5 bases and J by 6 bases, with 6 bases of the junction left unmatched. This CDR3 contains 13 residues. DNA of the CDR3: TGTGCCAGCAGTCAAACAGGGGAGGATGGCTACACCTTC. The encoded protein is CASSQTGEDGYTF.